These 23 T cell receptor beta chains were sequenced from one sample in a study of blood T cell repertoires in COVID-19. Clones were read by immunoSEQ multiplex PCR, and TCRdb kept only the in-frame ones, dropping some. The data contain roughly 230,000 clones, around four fifths of them singletons. Sequencing used peripheral blood. The origin of the receptors is a man aged 35 to 55 with active or convalescent COVID-19.

This chain uses TRBV19 with TRBJ1-1; perhaps TRBD1 as D (5 bases). This CDR3 spans 14 amino acids. Germline V CDR1 and CDR2: LNHDA, SQIVND (reference sequence). With 4 bases removed from V and 4 bases from J, the gap between germline ends came to 13 bases. The CDR3 here is CASSNSPGGTEAFF. CDR3 sequence (DNA): TGTGCCAGTAGTAACTCCCCCGGGGGCACTGAAGCTTTCTTT. Complete variable domain (other parts from reference TRBV19 and TRBJ1-1): DGGITQSPKYLFRKEGQNVTLSCEQNLNHDAMYWYRQDPGQGLRLIYYSQIVNDFQKGDIAEGYSVSREKKESFPLTVTSAQKNPTAFYLCASSNSPGGTEAFFGQGTRLTVV.

The genes are TRBV11-2 and TRBJ1-4; D is unresolved. The CDR3 consists of 15 residues. The germline gives CDR1 SGHAT, CDR2 FQNNGV. Between the trimmed V and J ends, which lost 5 bases and 7 bases, there was a span of 17 bases. The CDR3, as DNA: TGTGCCAGCAGCACAGATTGGGTTGGAGGTGAAAAACTGTTTTTT. Translating it yields CASSTDWVGGEKLFF.

The chain carries TRBV7-9 and TRBJ1-5, with D hard to call. The CDR3 is 15 residues long. Trimming left V 5 bases short and J 0 bases short, with 11 bases between. CDR1 is SEHNR and CDR2 is FQNEAQ in the germline V gene (reference sequence). CDR3: CASSATGSSNQPQHF. CDR3 DNA: TGTGCCAGCAGCGCTACGGGGAGTAGCAATCAGCCCCAGCATTTT.

The chain uses TRBV6-6 and TRBJ2-3, with 12 bases identical to TRBD2. With 6 bases clipped from V and 6 bases from J, the junction kept 10 bases outside the gene matches. The CDR3 contains 16 residues. Germline loops: CDR1 MNHNY, CDR2 SVGAGI (reference sequence). CDR3 in amino acids: CASSRSSGGARDTQYF. For the CDR3, the DNA is TGTGCCAGCAGCCGATCTAGCGGGGGGGCCAGGGATACGCAGTATTTT.

Comment on this clone: This CDR3 is also generated by other DNA sequences in the sample. This chain joins TRBV3-1 (or the pseudogene TRBV3-2) and TRBJ1-1, with D tentatively TRBD1 (5 bases). The V end lost 1 base, the J end lost 1 base, and 7 bases lay between the germline ends. Per the germline V gene, CDR1 is LGHDT and CDR2 is YNNKEL (reference sequence). This CDR3 spans 14 amino acids. The CDR3 sequence: CASSQGTGNTEAFF. CDR3 coding DNA: TGTGCCAGCAGCCAAGGAACAGGGAACACTGAAGCTTTCTTT.

V and J are TRBV11-2 and TRBJ2-3, with D uncertain. Germline loops: CDR1 SGHAT, CDR2 FQNNGV. Trimming left V 2 bases short and J 1 base short, with 13 bases between. This CDR3 comprises 16 residues. The CDR3 coding sequence is TGTGCCAGCAGCTTAATTGGGTGGGCCCGCACAGATACGCAGTATTTT. Encoded protein: CASSLIGWARTDTQYF.

This clone was seen once. This sequence joins TRBV7-8 and TRBJ2-1; D is uncertain. This CDR3 region has 13 residues. Between the trimmed V and J ends, which lost 5 bases and 0 bases, there was a span of 5 bases. In germline, CDR1 is SGHVS, CDR2 FQNEAQ. In DNA, the CDR3 is TGTGCCAGCAGCCTGAGCTCCTACAATGAGCAGTTCTTC. This gives the protein CASSLSSYNEQFF.

The chain uses TRBV19 and TRBJ1-1, with D possibly matching TRBD1 (6 bases). The CDR3 has 14 amino acids. Trimming stripped 7 bases from V and 0 bases from J, with 12 bases between. Germline CDR1 LNHDA, CDR2 SQIVND (reference sequence). The CDR3 coding sequence is TGTGCCAGTACCCTTACAGGGCTGAACACTGAAGCTTTCTTT. This codes for CASTLTGLNTEAFF.

The gene calls are TRBV10-3 and TRBJ1-4; D is uncertain. The V end was cut by 0 bases, the J end by 5 bases, with 7 bases between. Germline V CDR1 and CDR2: ENHRY, SYGVKD. CDR3 length equals 14 residues. In DNA form, the CDR3 reads TGTGCCATCAGTGAGTCCGCGGTCAATGAAAAACTGTTTTTT. Translated, it gives CAISESAVNEKLFF.

This clone appeared a single time. This sequence joins TRBV18 and TRBJ2-7; possibly TRBD2 for D (5 bases). The CDR3 sequence is 14 residues long. Trimming pared 3 bases from V and 2 bases from J, leaving 11 bases between. Germline V gives CDR1 KGHSH, CDR2 LQKENI. Here the CDR3 reads CASSPGMEAYEQYF. Written as DNA, the CDR3 is TGTGCCAGCTCACCCGGGATGGAGGCCTACGAGCAGTACTTC.

This clone came up once. V is TRBV6-6 and J is TRBJ1-2, with D tentatively TRBD1 (5 bases). CDR3 length: 13 residues. In germline, CDR1 is MNHNY, CDR2 SVGAGI (reference sequence). Deletions cut 5 bases from V and 2 bases from J, with 9 bases between. The CDR3 DNA reads as TGTGCCAGCAGTACGACAGAAAACTATGGCTACACCTTC. Its protein is CASSTTENYGYTF.

This rearrangement joins TRBV15 to TRBJ2-1, with 9 bases identical to TRBD2. The CDR3 is made up of 15 amino acids. Trimming at V came to 0 bases and at J to 5 bases, leaving 2 bases not matched to a gene. Germline CDR1 LNHNV, CDR2 YYDKDF (reference sequence). This CDR3 is CATSREGLADNEQFF. For the CDR3, the DNA is TGTGCCACCAGCAGAGAGGGACTAGCAGACAATGAGCAGTTCTTC.

The rearrangement joins TRBV14 to TRBJ2-4, with no clear D. The CDR3 is made up of 14 amino acids. Trimming stripped 0 bases from V and 9 bases from J, with 12 bases between. Germline V lookup: CDR1 SGHDN, CDR2 FVKESK. The CDR3 bases are TGTGCCAGCAGCCAAGATATTGCAGGTGGCATTCAGTACTTC. Translated: CASSQDIAGGIQYF. Full variable domain (missing parts from reference TRBV14 and TRBJ2-4): EAGVTQFPSHSVIEKGQTVTLRCDPISGHDNLYWYRRVMGKEIKFLLHFVKESKQDESGMPNNRFLAERTGGTYSTLKVQPAELEDSGVYFCASSQDIAGGIQYFGAGTRLSVL.

The chain has TRBV15 and TRBJ1-2; D is unresolved. Trimming removed 5 bases at V and 6 bases at J, with 19 bases between. Germline CDR1 LNHNV, CDR2 YYDKDF (reference sequence). The CDR3 is made up of 15 amino acids. In DNA, the CDR3 is TGTGCCACCAGCCCCCGGACCGAGCCCGGGGATGGCTACACCTTC. Its translation: CATSPRTEPGDGYTF.

This chain uses TRBV3-1 (or the pseudogene TRBV3-2) with TRBJ1-2; 12 bases line up with TRBD1. Trimming at V came to 0 bases and at J to 8 bases, leaving 7 bases not matched to a gene. CDR1 and CDR2 from the germline V gene are LGHDT and YNNKEL (reference sequence). The CDR3 sequence is 16 residues long. The CDR3 region is CASSQDVGTGGVGYTF. The CDR3 DNA sequence: TGTGCCAGCAGCCAAGATGTCGGGACAGGGGGCGTCGGCTACACCTTC.

The chain has TRBV19 and TRBJ2-2; tentative D call: TRBD1 (7 bases). V lost 6 bases to trimming and J lost 4 bases, with 15 bases between them. Germline V gives CDR1 LNHDA, CDR2 SQIVND (reference sequence). The CDR3 sequence is 15 residues long. The CDR3 sequence is CASSPGGISTGELFF. The CDR3 region has the DNA TGTGCCAGTAGCCCAGGGGGGATCTCCACCGGGGAGCTGTTTTTT.

The chain recombines TRBV9 with TRBJ2-2, with unresolved D. Per germline, CDR1 SGDLS and CDR2 YYNGEE. V was pared by 4 bases and J by 0 bases, with 10 bases between. The CDR3 is made up of 15 amino acids. Written as DNA, the CDR3 is TGTGCCAGCAGCCCCCACCAGACGAACACCGGGGAGCTGTTTTTT. Translated, it gives CASSPHQTNTGELFF.

The CDR3 nucleotides read TGTGCCAGCAGCTTAAGCTACACAGATACGCAGTATTTT. As protein: CASSLSYTDTQYF. This sequence joins TRBV7-2 and TRBJ2-3; D is unresolved. The CDR3 has 13 residues. V dropped 2 bases and J dropped 2 bases, with 5 bases sitting between them. Germline CDR1 SGHTA, CDR2 FQGNSA. Combining the CDR3 with reference TRBV7-2 and TRBJ2-3 gives the whole variable domain GAGVSQSPSNKVTEKGKDVELRCDPISGHTALYWYRQSLGQGLEFLIYFQGNSAPDKSGLPSDRFSAERTGGSVSTLTIQRTQQEDSAVYLCASSLSYTDTQYFGPGTRLTVL.

V gene TRBV4-3 combines with J gene TRBJ1-2; the match to TRBD1 covers 9 bases. The junction had 8 bases not matched to a gene; V was cut back by 0 bases and J by 6 bases. CDR3 length: 16 amino acids. Germline CDR1 and CDR2: LGHNA and YSLEER. This chain's CDR3 is CASSQDRPGQGNGYTF. The DNA of the CDR3 is TGCGCCAGCAGCCAAGATCGTCCGGGACAGGGAAATGGCTACACCTTC.

This chain links TRBV5-8 with TRBJ1-2, with D unresolved. With 1 base removed from V and 4 bases from J, the gap between germline ends came to 11 bases. The CDR3 runs 14 residues. Germline values: CDR1 SGHTS, CDR2 YDEGEE. The CDR3 coding sequence is TGTGCCAGCAGCTTGTTGGAGGAGAGCTATGGCTACACCTTC. It codes for CASSLLEESYGYTF.

The J gene is TRBJ1-5, the V gene TRBV24-1, with 7 bases lining up with TRBD1. The V gene's germline CDR1 is KGHDR and CDR2 SFDVKD. The CDR3 consists of 14 residues. Germline trimming cut 7 bases from V and 3 bases from J; bases unmatched to any gene: 5. The CDR3 DNA sequence: TGTGCCACCAGCAAGGGGACAGACAATCAGCCCCAGCATTTT. Protein: CATSKGTDNQPQHF.

V gene TRBV7-2 combines with J gene TRBJ1-3; the D is unclear. The CDR3 is made up of 16 amino acids. The V gene's germline CDR1 is SGHTA and CDR2 FQGNSA. Trimming stripped 0 bases from V and 0 bases from J, with 9 bases between. The CDR3 bases are TGTGCCAGCAGCTTAGCGCAGGCAGTCTCTGGAAACACCATATATTTT. As protein: CASSLAQAVSGNTIYF. The full variable domain, in which reference TRBV7-2 and TRBJ1-3 provide the parts outside the CDR3, is GAGVSQSPSNKVTEKGKDVELRCDPISGHTALYWYRQSLGQGLEFLIYFQGNSAPDKSGLPSDRFSAERTGGSVSTLTIQRTQQEDSAVYLCASSLAQAVSGNTIYFGEGSWLTVV.

The chain uses TRBV9 and TRBJ2-3; no firm D call. Germline values: CDR1 SGDLS, CDR2 YYNGEE. The CDR3 covers 14 residues. Trimming pared 0 bases from V and 5 bases from J, leaving 10 bases between. CDR3 in DNA: TGTGCCAGCAGCGTAGTTGGTGTAGAAGATACGCAGTATTTT. It encodes CASSVVGVEDTQYF.